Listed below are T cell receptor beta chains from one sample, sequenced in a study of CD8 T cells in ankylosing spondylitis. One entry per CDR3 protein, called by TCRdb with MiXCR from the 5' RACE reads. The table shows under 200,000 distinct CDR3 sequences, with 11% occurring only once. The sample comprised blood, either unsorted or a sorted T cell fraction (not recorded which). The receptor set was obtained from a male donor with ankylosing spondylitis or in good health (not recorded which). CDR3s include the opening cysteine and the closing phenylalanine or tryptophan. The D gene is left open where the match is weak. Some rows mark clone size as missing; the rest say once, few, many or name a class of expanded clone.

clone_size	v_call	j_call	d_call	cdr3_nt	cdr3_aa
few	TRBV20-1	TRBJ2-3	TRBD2	TGCAGTGCTAGAGATGGGGCTAGCGGGGGCCACACAGATACGCAGTATTTT	CSARDGASGGHTDTQYF
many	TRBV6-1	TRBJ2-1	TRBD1	TGTGCCAGCAGAAACCCGATCCCCGGACAGGAGACCTACAATGAGCAGTTCTTC	CASRNPIPGQETYNEQFF
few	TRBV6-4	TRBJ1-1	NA	TGTGCCAGCAGAGGGACGGGTAACACTGAAGCTTTCTTT	CASRGTGNTEAFF
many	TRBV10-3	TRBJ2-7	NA	TGTGCCATCAACCGAGACAACGCCTACGAGCAGTACTTC	CAINRDNAYEQYF
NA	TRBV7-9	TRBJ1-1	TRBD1	TGTGCCAGCAGGGAGTCCCGGGACAGGGGAAAGAACACTGAAGCTTTCTTT	CASRESRDRGKNTEAFF
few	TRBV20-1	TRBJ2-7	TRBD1	TGCAGTGCTAGAAAGCCGACAGGGGCCATCGACGAGCAGTACTTC	CSARKPTGAIDEQYF
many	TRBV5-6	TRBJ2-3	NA	TGTGCCAGCAGCTTTAGGGGAGGAGTTCCCGATACGCAGTATTTT	CASSFRGGVPDTQYF
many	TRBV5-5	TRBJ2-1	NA	TGTGCCAGCAGCTTGGAAGAAAAAAATGAGCAGTTCTTC	CASSLEEKNEQFF
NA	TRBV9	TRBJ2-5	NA	TGTGCCAGCAGCGTACAAGGAGCCCCCCAAGAGACCCAGTACTTC	CASSVQGAPQETQYF
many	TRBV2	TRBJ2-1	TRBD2	TGTGCCAGCATCCCCGGGACTAGCGACTACAATGAGCAGTTCTTC	CASIPGTSDYNEQFF
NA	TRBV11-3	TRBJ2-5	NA	TGTGCCAGCAGCTTACGTCTAGCCGAAGAGACCCAGTACTTC	CASSLRLAEETQYF
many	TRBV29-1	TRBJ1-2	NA	TGCAGCGTTAGGCACCGGGTCGGTTATGGCTACACCTTC	CSVRHRVGYGYTF
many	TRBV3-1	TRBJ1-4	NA	TGTGCCAGCAGCCAAGAGGCAGGCGGCCTCGGGGAACTGTTTTTT	CASSQEAGGLGELFF
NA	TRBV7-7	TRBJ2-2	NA	TGTGCCAGCAGCTTCAGCGATACCGGGGAGCTGTTTTTT	CASSFSDTGELFF
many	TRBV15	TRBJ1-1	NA	TGTGCCACCAGCAGAGATTCGATCGTCCGAGAAATGAACACTGAAGCTTTCTTT	CATSRDSIVREMNTEAFF
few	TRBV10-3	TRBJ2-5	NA	TGTGCCATCAGTGAGCGGGAGGAGACCCAGTACTTC	CAISEREETQYF
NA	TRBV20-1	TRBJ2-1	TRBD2	TGCAGTGCCACGAGGCTAGCGGGGGGGGGATACAATGAGCAGTTCTTC	CSATRLAGGGYNEQFF
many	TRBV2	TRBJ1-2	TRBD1	TGTGCCAGCGTACTAGACAGGGACTATGGCTACACCTTC	CASVLDRDYGYTF
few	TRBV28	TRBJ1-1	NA	TGTGCCAGCTTCCTACGGGGGGCTGAAGCTTTCTTT	CASFLRGAEAFF
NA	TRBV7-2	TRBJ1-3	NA	TGTGCCAGCAGCCCCCAAGGGGGGTACGGAAACACCATATATTTT	CASSPQGGYGNTIYF
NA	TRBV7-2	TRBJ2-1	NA	TGTGCCAGCAGCTTAGAAAGCCGTGAGCAGTTCTTC	CASSLESREQFF
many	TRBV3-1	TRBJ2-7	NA	TGTGCCAGCAGCCAAGAACACGAGCAGTACTTC	CASSQEHEQYF
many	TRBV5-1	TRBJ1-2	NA	TGCGCCAGCAGCCCCGAGTCGACCAAGGTCAATGGCTACACCTTC	CASSPESTKVNGYTF
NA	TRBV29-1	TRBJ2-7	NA	TGCAGCGTTGGGAAGGGGAGCTCCTACGAGCAGTACTTC	CSVGKGSSYEQYF
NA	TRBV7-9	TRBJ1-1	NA	TGTGCCAGCAGCTTATTAGGATTGGTTATGAACACTGAAGCTTTCTTT	CASSLLGLVMNTEAFF
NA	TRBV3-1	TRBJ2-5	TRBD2	TGTGCCAGCAGCCAAGGTGGGACTAGCGGGGAGACCCAGTACTTC	CASSQGGTSGETQYF
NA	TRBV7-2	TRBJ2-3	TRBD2	TGTGCCAGCAGCTTTGGACTAGCTGACACAGATACGCAGTATTTT	CASSFGLADTDTQYF
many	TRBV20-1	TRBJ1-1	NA	TGCAGTGCTGTCGAGGAGCCGAACACTGAAGCTTTCTTT	CSAVEEPNTEAFF
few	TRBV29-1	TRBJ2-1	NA	TGCAGCGTTGTACCTGTCTACAATGAGCAGTTCTTC	CSVVPVYNEQFF
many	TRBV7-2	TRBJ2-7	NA	NA	CASSFGPGGFYEQYF
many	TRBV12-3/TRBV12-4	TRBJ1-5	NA	TGTGCCAGCGGTTGGACCTCTAGCAATCAGCCCCAGCATTTT	CASGWTSSNQPQHF
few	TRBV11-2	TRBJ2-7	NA	TGTGCCAGCAGCCCATCGAGTGGGGCACAGCACGAGCAGTACTTC	CASSPSSGAQHEQYF
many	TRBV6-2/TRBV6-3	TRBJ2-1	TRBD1	TGTGCCAGCAGCCCAAGACAGGGGGCGAGGAATGAGCAGTTCTTC	CASSPRQGARNEQFF
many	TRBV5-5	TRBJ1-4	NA	TGTGCCAGCAGCTTGGAGGGCTCCTATGAAAAACTGTTTTTT	CASSLEGSYEKLFF
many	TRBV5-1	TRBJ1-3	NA	TGCGCCAGCAGCCCCACTGGACGAAGCTCTGGAAACACCATATATTTT	CASSPTGRSSGNTIYF
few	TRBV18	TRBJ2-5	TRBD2	TGTGCCAGCTCACCACGTACGGTAGACGGGAGGGCCGGAGAGACCCAGTACTTC	CASSPRTVDGRAGETQYF
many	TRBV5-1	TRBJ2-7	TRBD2	TGCGCCAGCAGCTTGGGACTAGCGGGAGATGAGCAGTACTTC	CASSLGLAGDEQYF
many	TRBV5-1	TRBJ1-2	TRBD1	TGCGCCAGCAGCTTGGGAGGACAGGCTAACTATGGCTACACCTTC	CASSLGGQANYGYTF
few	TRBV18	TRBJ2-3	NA	TGTGCCAGCTCAACGGGACCCCCACGGGGCACAGATACGCAGTATTTT	CASSTGPPRGTDTQYF
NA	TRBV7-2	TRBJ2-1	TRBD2	TGTGCCAGCAGCTCGGGACTAGCGGGGGGGCCGAGGCAGTTCTTC	CASSSGLAGGPRQFF
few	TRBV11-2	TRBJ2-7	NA	TGTGCCAGCAGCCGCGGGGCGGGAACCTACGAGCAGTACTTC	CASSRGAGTYEQYF
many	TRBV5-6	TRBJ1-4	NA	TGTGCCAGCAGCTTCACCAGGGCGGGCTCAACTAATGAAAAACTGTTTTTT	CASSFTRAGSTNEKLFF
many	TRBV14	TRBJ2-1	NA	TGTGCCAGCAGCCAAGTTCGGGACCGCCAGAAGCAGTTCTTC	CASSQVRDRQKQFF
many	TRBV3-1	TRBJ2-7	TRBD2	TGTGCCAGCAGTGCCGGGACTAGCGCCGCCTACGAGCAGTACTTC	CASSAGTSAAYEQYF
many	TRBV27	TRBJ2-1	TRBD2	TGTGCCAGCAGTTTACAGGGACTAGGTACCTACAATGAGCAGTTCTTC	CASSLQGLGTYNEQFF
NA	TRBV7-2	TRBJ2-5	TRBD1	TGTGCCAGCCGTAAGGGGGCAGGACAAGAGACCCAGTACTTC	CASRKGAGQETQYF
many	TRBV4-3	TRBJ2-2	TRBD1	TGCGCCAGCAGCCAATCCGGGACAGGGAACACCGGGGAGCTGTTTTTT	CASSQSGTGNTGELFF
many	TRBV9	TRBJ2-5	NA	TGTGCCAGCAGCGTCGGTTTTCAAGAGACCCAGTACTTC	CASSVGFQETQYF
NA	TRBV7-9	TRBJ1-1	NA	TGTGCCAGCAGTAAGGGGTATACTGAAGCTTTCTTT	CASSKGYTEAFF
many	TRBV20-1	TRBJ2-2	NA	TGCAGTGCTAGAGATCGGAACAGGGCGAACACCGGGGAGCTGTTTTTT	CSARDRNRANTGELFF